The 32 T cell receptor beta chains presented below share a single source sample, sequenced in a study of OX40 agonist ivuxolimab in advanced cancers. This table comes from immunoSEQ multiplex PCR, and its TCRdb copy is limited to in-frame clones, with some not included. The sample has roughly 76,000 clones, roughly nine tenths seen once; the top ten hold about 8%. Specimen: CD4+ or CD8+ T cells sorted from blood, collected in a trial of the OX40 agonist ivuxolimab. The source is an adult with an advanced solid tumor such as melanoma, head and neck, liver or kidney cancer.

The V gene is TRBV4-2, the J gene TRBJ2-3; D possibly corresponds to TRBD2 (6 bases). The germline V and J ends were trimmed by 4 bases and 2 bases, with 19 bases remaining between them. The V gene's germline CDR1 is LGHNA and CDR2 YNFKEQ. CDR3 size: 17 residues. The CDR3 region is CASSLPPRGRITDTQYF. DNA for the CDR3: TGTGCCAGCAGCCTACCACCCCGGGGGAGAATCACAGATACGCAGTATTTT.

The chain has TRBV4-1 and TRBJ1-3, with D tentatively TRBD1 (6 bases). The CDR3 length is 17 residues. Per the germline V gene, CDR1 is MGHRA and CDR2 is YSYEKL. V lost 5 bases to trimming and J lost 4 bases, with 21 bases between them. The chain's CDR3 is CASSSLQGTLGGNTIYF. CDR3 nucleotides: TGCGCCAGCAGCTCACTACAGGGAACTCTGGGCGGAAACACCATATATTTT.

This clone showed up just once. The chain carries TRBV11-3 and TRBJ2-2; weak D call: TRBD2 (6 bases). The CDR3 length is 14 residues. Trimming took off 7 bases at V and 5 bases at J, with 14 bases between the two ends. Germline lookup yields CDR1 SGHNT and CDR2 YENEEA. In DNA, the CDR3 is TGTGCCAGCACCAGAGACGGGAGTACCGGGGAGCTGTTTTTT. Translating gives CASTRDGSTGELFF.

Remarks on this clone: Mismatch with germline at one junction end may stem from a read error. The CDR3 region has the DNA TGTGCCAGCAGTCTCTCGACTGGGACAGGGGATTTT. Protein: CASSLSTGTGDF. This chain uses TRBV28 with TRBJ1-5, with 10 bases matching TRBD1. The CDR3 runs 12 residues. Per germline, CDR1 MDHEN and CDR2 SYDVKM.

This chain connects TRBV4-3 to TRBJ2-1; D remains unclear. Deletions cut 1 base from V and 10 bases from J, with 11 bases between. The CDR3 is made up of 13 amino acids. CDR1 LGHNA and CDR2 YSLEER come from the germline V gene. The CDR3, as DNA: TGCGCCAGCAGCCAAGGTTTCGGATCCGAGCAGTTCTTC. It encodes CASSQGFGSEQFF.

This clone showed up just once. This chain links TRBV6-6 with TRBJ2-1, with 9 bases lining up with TRBD2. The CDR3 extends over 16 amino acids. The J segment lost 4 bases and the V segment lost 4 bases, leaving 8 bases of the junction unmatched. Per germline, CDR1 MNHNY and CDR2 SVGAGI (reference sequence). The CDR3 region is CASSSAVAGVYNEQFF. As DNA, the CDR3 is TGTGCCAGCAGTTCGGCAGTAGCGGGAGTATACAATGAGCAGTTCTTC.

The count of this clone is one. The V gene is TRBV30, the J gene TRBJ1-4; D gene unclear. The CDR3 totals 12 residues. Trimming pared 0 bases from V and 12 bases from J, leaving 11 bases between. Germline CDR1 GTSNPN, CDR2 SVGIG (reference sequence). CDR3 loop: CAWSVQTNELFF. For the CDR3, the DNA is TGTGCCTGGAGTGTACAGACAAATGAACTGTTTTTT.

The V and J genes are TRBV2 and TRBJ2-7, with D possibly TRBD1 on 6 matching bases. The CDR3 totals 13 residues. Deletions cut 7 bases from V and 6 bases from J, with 16 bases between. The germline CDR1 and CDR2 sequences are SNHLY and FYNNEI. The CDR3: CASNNRVNGEQYF. The CDR3 DNA reads as TGTGCCAGCAACAACAGGGTTAACGGCGAGCAGTACTTC. The complete variable domain, with remaining parts taken from reference TRBV2 and TRBJ2-7, reads EPEVTQTPSHQVTQMGQEVILRCVPISNHLYFYWYRQILGQKVEFLVSFYNNEISEKSEIFDDQFSVERPDGSNFTLKIRSTKLEDSAMYFCASNNRVNGEQYFGPGTRLTVT.

This rearrangement joins TRBV5-4 to TRBJ1-4; 7 positions match TRBD1. In germline, CDR1 is SGHNT, CDR2 YYREEE (reference sequence). The CDR3 is made up of 16 amino acids. The junction had 9 bases not matched to a gene; V was cut back by 4 bases and J by 3 bases. CDR3 bases: TGTGCCAGCAGCCCCATGCCGACAGGGTCTAATGAAAAACTGTTTTTT. Protein: CASSPMPTGSNEKLFF.

V gene TRBV2 combines with J gene TRBJ1-4, with 10 bases lining up with TRBD1. V dropped 7 bases and J dropped 11; count of bases not matched to a gene: 16. Germline assignment: CDR1 SNHLY and CDR2 FYNNEI. This CDR3 spans 16 amino acids. The CDR3 loop is CASIPVPGQGISKLFF. CDR3 coding DNA: TGTGCCAGCATTCCAGTACCGGGACAGGGGATATCGAAACTGTTTTTT.

V and J are TRBV5-1 and TRBJ1-2; possibly TRBD1 for D (5 bases). The CDR3 sequence is 13 residues long. Trimming shortened V by 4 bases and J by 1 base, and 8 bases separated the two germline ends. Germline CDR1 SGHRS, CDR2 YFSETQ. The CDR3: CASSRDSNYGYTF. The CDR3 DNA reads TGCGCCAGCAGCCGAGACAGTAACTATGGCTACACCTTC. The full variable domain, with the rest looked up from reference TRBV5-1 and TRBJ1-2, is KAGVTQTPRYLIKTRGQQVTLSCSPISGHRSVSWYQQTPGQGLQFLFEYFSETQRNKGNFPGRFSGRQFSNSRSEMNVSTLELGDSALYLCASSRDSNYGYTFGSGTRLTVV.

The chain links TRBV6-5 to TRBJ2-1, with D maybe TRBD1 (6 bases). Germline loops: CDR1 MNHEY, CDR2 SVGAGI. This CDR3 is built from 15 residues. Trimming cost V 6 bases and J 6 bases, with 18 bases left between them. The CDR3 sequence: CASSKGDKGVNEQFF. The DNA for the CDR3 is TGTGCCAGCAGCAAGGGGGACAAGGGGGTCAATGAGCAGTTCTTC.

This clone came up once. J is TRBJ1-3 and V is TRBV2, with 7 positions matching TRBD1. V dropped 4 bases and J dropped 4; count of bases not matched to a gene: 4. Germline V lookup: CDR1 SNHLY, CDR2 FYNNEI. This CDR3 contains 14 residues. The CDR3 region is CASSGDRVGNTIYF. The CDR3 DNA is TGTGCCAGCAGTGGCGACAGGGTGGGAAACACCATATATTTT.

The rearrangement joins TRBV6-4 to TRBJ1-1; D might be TRBD1 (5 bases). The CDR3 runs 14 residues. Germline V CDR1 and CDR2: MRHNA, SNTAGT. V gave up 8 bases and J gave up 4 bases, with 17 bases separating them. In DNA, the CDR3 is TGTGCCAGCCCTTGCGGGGGGTTTGGCACTGAAGCTTTCTTT. Encoded protein: CASPCGGFGTEAFF.

The chain carries TRBV7-2 and TRBJ2-7; D ambiguous. The CDR3 loop spans 13 amino acids. Between the trimmed V and J ends, which lost 2 bases and 6 bases, there was a span of 11 bases. The V gene's germline CDR1 is SGHTA and CDR2 FQGNSA. CDR3 protein: CASSLSGVGEQYF. The CDR3, as DNA: TGTGCCAGCAGCTTATCCGGAGTGGGCGAGCAGTACTTC.

This clone was seen a handful of times. This chain links TRBV6-5 with TRBJ1-3; D not certain. The CDR3 has 15 residues. Germline values: CDR1 MNHEY, CDR2 SVGAGI. Deletions cut 4 bases from V and 0 bases from J, with 10 bases between. The CDR3 loop reads CASSWSLSSGNTIYF. The CDR3 DNA reads as TGTGCCAGCAGTTGGAGTCTGAGCTCTGGAAACACCATATATTTT.

The chain combines TRBV7-6 with TRBJ2-1; D is unclear. Germline V CDR1 and CDR2: SGHVS, FNYEAQ. V was clipped by 1 base and J by 7 bases, with 5 bases between them. This CDR3 is built from 12 residues. CDR3 amino acids: CASSLDINEQFF. Written as DNA, the CDR3 is TGTGCCAGCAGCTTAGATATAAATGAGCAGTTCTTC.

This chain joins TRBV15 and TRBJ2-5; D is unresolved. The CDR3 is 15 residues long. V lost 0 bases to trimming and J lost 2 bases, with 10 bases between them. CDR1 and CDR2 (germline): LNHNV, YYDKDF (reference sequence). Written as DNA, the CDR3 is TGTGCCACCAGCAGAGATAAACTGATTCAAGAGACCCAGTACTTC. The encoded protein is CATSRDKLIQETQYF.

The chain has TRBV19 and TRBJ2-7; 10 bases line up with TRBD2. This CDR3 is 16 amino acids long. With V trimmed by 0 bases and J by 4 bases, 6 bases remained unmatched. The germline gives CDR1 LNHDA, CDR2 SQIVND (reference sequence). This chain's CDR3 is CASSIDRLAGEYEQYF. The CDR3 DNA sequence: TGTGCCAGTAGTATAGATCGGCTAGCGGGAGAATACGAGCAGTACTTC. Full variable domain (remainder filled in from reference TRBV19 and TRBJ2-7): DGGITQSPKYLFRKEGQNVTLSCEQNLNHDAMYWYRQDPGQGLRLIYYSQIVNDFQKGDIAEGYSVSREKKESFPLTVTSAQKNPTAFYLCASSIDRLAGEYEQYFGPGTRLTVT.

This clone was found once. The rearrangement joins TRBV21-1 to TRBJ1-1. TRBV21-1 is flagged as a pseudogene. The CDR3 has 13 residues. The CDR3 region is CASSKWGLRGAFF. The DNA for the CDR3 is TGTGCCAGCAGCAAGTGGGGGCTCCGGGGGGCTTTCTTT.

V usage is TRBV11-2 and J usage is TRBJ1-2; a possible D gene is TRBD1 (6 bases). This CDR3 has 12 residues. V gave up 6 bases and J gave up 7 bases, with 12 bases separating them. CDR1 and CDR2 (germline): SGHAT, FQNNGV. As DNA, the CDR3 is TGTGCCAGCAGTTGGGGGGCGAGTGGCTACACCTTC. Protein: CASSWGASGYTF.

The chain employs TRBV5-1 and TRBJ2-5, with 9 nucleotides matching TRBD1. Trimming at V came to 3 bases and at J to 4 bases, leaving 10 bases not matched to a gene. CDR1 and CDR2 from the germline V gene are SGHRS and YFSETQ. This CDR3 has 16 amino acids. CDR3 nucleotide sequence: TGCGCCAGCAGCTACTCCGGGACAGGGTTTTTAGAGACCCAGTACTTC. The encoded protein is CASSYSGTGFLETQYF.

This chain connects TRBV6-1 to TRBJ1-5; D is unresolved. Germline loops: CDR1 MNHNS, CDR2 SASEGT. V shed 2 bases and J shed 6 bases, with 11 bases lying between them. CDR3 length: 14 amino acids. DNA for the CDR3: TGTGCCAGCAGTGAAATGGCAGTCGTTCAGCCCCAGCATTTT. Residues: CASSEMAVVQPQHF.

The V gene is TRBV5-1, the J gene TRBJ2-2; 9 nucleotides match TRBD1. V shed 4 bases, J shed 5 bases, and the junction held 6 bases outside the gene matches. This CDR3 is built from 15 residues. In germline, CDR1 is SGHRS, CDR2 YFSETQ. Written as DNA, the CDR3 is TGCGCCAGCAGCCAGGGACAGGGTAGGACCGGGGAGCTGTTTTTT. Amino acids: CASSQGQGRTGELFF.

Only a few counts were recorded for this clone. V and J are TRBV21-1 and TRBJ1-1. TRBV21-1 is a recognized pseudogene. The CDR3 sequence is 16 residues long. The CDR3: CASSKGGSGRDTEAFF. CDR3 nucleotides: TGTGCCAGCAGCAAAGGAGGATCAGGGCGGGACACTGAAGCTTTCTTT.

The chain links TRBV9 to TRBJ2-3; 11 nucleotides agree with TRBD2. The V segment lost 10 bases and the J segment 3 bases; nucleotides outside the gene matches: 7. The CDR3 has 14 residues. Germline CDR1 and CDR2: SGDLS and YYNGEE. The CDR3 DNA follows: TGTGCCTCCACTAGCGGGAGAGGGACAGATACGCAGTATTTT. Protein product: CASTSGRGTDTQYF.

The rearrangement links TRBV6-5 to TRBJ1-2; D ambiguous. In germline, CDR1 is MNHEY, CDR2 SVGAGI. V was cut by 5 bases and J by 8 bases, with 9 bases left in between. The CDR3 is made up of 11 amino acids. For the CDR3, the DNA is TGTGCCAGCAGTGGGGATTGGGGCTACACCTTC. This codes for CASSGDWGYTF.

The chain employs TRBV25-1 and TRBJ1-5, with D perhaps matching TRBD1 (6 bases). The CDR3 sequence is 14 residues long. CDR1 and CDR2 from the germline V gene are MGHDK and SYGVNS. Between the trimmed V and J ends, which lost 4 bases and 3 bases, there was a span of 10 bases. For the CDR3, the DNA is TGTGCCAGCAGTGCGGACAGTGACAATCAGCCCCAGCATTTT. The encoded protein is CASSADSDNQPQHF.

This chain joins TRBV9 and TRBJ2-3, with D tentatively TRBD1 or TRBD2 (5 bases each). Germline loops: CDR1 SGDLS, CDR2 YYNGEE. Trimming cost V 4 bases and J 4 bases, with 13 bases left between them. The CDR3 length is 14 residues. CDR3 coding DNA: TGTGCCAGCAGCCCGGGACGGCCTCCAGATACGCAGTATTTT. This gives the protein CASSPGRPPDTQYF.

The chain uses TRBV6-6 and TRBJ1-1; D is unresolved. Germline V gene data show CDR1 as MNHNY and CDR2 as SVGAGI (reference sequence). V was pared by 0 bases and J by 3 bases, with 8 bases between. This CDR3 comprises 14 residues. The CDR3 DNA reads as TGTGCCAGCAGTTACTCGAGTGGGTACACTGAAGCTTTCTTT. Its protein product is CASSYSSGYTEAFF.

The chain recombines TRBV28 with TRBJ2-7, with 8 positions matching TRBD1. This CDR3 is built from 14 residues. The V segment lost 3 bases and the J segment 7 bases; nucleotides outside the gene matches: 8. Germline V gives CDR1 MDHEN, CDR2 SYDVKM. The CDR3 protein is CASSFWAGGNEQYF. In DNA form, the CDR3 reads TGTGCCAGCAGTTTTTGGGCAGGGGGCAATGAGCAGTACTTC.

V usage is TRBV2 and J usage is TRBJ1-2, with D hard to call. V was clipped by 2 bases and J by 2 bases, with 12 bases between them. Germline assignment: CDR1 SNHLY and CDR2 FYNNEI. CDR3 size: 15 residues. Here the CDR3 reads CASSEILTANYGYTF. In DNA form, the CDR3 reads TGTGCCAGCAGTGAAATCCTGACCGCCAACTATGGCTACACCTTC.